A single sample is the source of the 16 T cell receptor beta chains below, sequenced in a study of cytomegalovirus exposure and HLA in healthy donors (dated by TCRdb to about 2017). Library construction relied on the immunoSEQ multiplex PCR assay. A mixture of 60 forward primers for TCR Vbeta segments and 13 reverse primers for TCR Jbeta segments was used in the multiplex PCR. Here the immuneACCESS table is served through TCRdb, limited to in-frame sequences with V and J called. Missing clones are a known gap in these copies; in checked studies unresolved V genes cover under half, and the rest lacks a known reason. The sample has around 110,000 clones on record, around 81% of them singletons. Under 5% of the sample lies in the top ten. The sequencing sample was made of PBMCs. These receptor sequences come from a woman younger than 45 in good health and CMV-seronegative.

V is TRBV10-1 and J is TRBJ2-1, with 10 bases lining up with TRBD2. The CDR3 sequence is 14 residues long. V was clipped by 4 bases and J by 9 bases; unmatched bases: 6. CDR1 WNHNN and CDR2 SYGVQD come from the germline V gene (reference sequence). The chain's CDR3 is CASSVAGGSGEQFF. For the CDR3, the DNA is TGCGCCAGCAGTGTAGCGGGAGGCTCGGGTGAGCAGTTCTTC.

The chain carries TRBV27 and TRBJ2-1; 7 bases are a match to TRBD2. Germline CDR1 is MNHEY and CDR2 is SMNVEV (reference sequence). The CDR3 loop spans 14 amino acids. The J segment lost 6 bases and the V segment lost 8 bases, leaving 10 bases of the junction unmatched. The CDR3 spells CASSREGWVNEQFF. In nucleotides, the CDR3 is TGTGCCAGCTCGAGGGAGGGCTGGGTCAATGAGCAGTTCTTC.

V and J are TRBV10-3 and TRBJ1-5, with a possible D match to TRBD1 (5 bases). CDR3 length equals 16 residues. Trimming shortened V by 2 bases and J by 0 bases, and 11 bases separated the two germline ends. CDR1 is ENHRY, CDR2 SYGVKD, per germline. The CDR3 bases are TGTGCCATCAGTGAGGGAGGGGAATATAGCAATCAGCCCCAGCATTTT. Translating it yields CAISEGGEYSNQPQHF.

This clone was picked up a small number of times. In DNA form, the CDR3 reads TGTGCCAGCAGCCAACTAGGACTAGCGGGAGGGCGGGGCGACGAGCAGTACTTC. It is translated as CASSQLGLAGGRGDEQYF. This chain uses TRBV14 with TRBJ2-7; the match to TRBD2 covers 15 bases. The CDR3 has 18 residues. J gave up 5 bases and V 2 bases, and 10 bases lay outside the gene matches. Germline CDR1 is SGHDN and CDR2 is FVKESK.

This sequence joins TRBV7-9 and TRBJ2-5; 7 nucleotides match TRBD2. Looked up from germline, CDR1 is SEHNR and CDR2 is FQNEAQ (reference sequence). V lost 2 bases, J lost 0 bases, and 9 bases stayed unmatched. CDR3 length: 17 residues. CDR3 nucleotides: TGTGCCAGCAGCTTACTAGCGGAGATTTCGTACCAAGAGACCCAGTACTTC. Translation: CASSLLAEISYQETQYF.

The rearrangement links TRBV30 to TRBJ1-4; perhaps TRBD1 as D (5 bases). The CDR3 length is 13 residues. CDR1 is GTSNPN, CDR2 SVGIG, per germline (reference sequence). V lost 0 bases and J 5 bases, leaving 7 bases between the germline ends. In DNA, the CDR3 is TGTGCCTGGAGTGTACAGGTGAATGAAAAACTGTTTTTT. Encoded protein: CAWSVQVNEKLFF.

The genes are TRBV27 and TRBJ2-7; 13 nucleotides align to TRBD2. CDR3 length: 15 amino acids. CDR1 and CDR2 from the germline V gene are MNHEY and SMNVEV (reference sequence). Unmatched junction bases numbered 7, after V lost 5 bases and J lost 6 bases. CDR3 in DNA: TGTGCCAGCAGTCCCGGGACTAGCGGGATGGGCGAGCAGTACTTC. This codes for CASSPGTSGMGEQYF.

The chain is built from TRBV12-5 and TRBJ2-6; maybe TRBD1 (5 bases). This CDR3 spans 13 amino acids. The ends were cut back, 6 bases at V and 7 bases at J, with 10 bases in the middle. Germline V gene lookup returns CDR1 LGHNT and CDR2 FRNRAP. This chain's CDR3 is CASGQGRANVLTF. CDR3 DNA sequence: TGTGCTAGTGGCCAGGGAAGAGCCAACGTCCTGACTTTC.

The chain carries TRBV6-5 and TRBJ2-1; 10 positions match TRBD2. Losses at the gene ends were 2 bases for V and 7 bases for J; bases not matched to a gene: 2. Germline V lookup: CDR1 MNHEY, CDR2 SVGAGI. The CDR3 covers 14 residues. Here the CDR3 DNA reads TGTGCCAGCAGTTACCGTAGCGGGAGGAATGAGCAGTTCTTC. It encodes CASSYRSGRNEQFF.

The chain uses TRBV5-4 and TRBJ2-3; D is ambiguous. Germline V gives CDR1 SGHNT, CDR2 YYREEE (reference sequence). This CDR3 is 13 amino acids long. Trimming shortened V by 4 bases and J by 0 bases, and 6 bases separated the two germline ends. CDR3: CASSILSTDTQYF. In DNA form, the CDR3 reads TGTGCCAGCAGCATATTAAGCACAGATACGCAGTATTTT.

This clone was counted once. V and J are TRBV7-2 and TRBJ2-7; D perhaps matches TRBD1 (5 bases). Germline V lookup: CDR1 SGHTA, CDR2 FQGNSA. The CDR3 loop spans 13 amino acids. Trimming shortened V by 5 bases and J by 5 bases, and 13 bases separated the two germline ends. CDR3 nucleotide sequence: TGTGCCAGCAGCCCAGGGCCCAAGGACGAGCAGTACTTC. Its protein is CASSPGPKDEQYF.

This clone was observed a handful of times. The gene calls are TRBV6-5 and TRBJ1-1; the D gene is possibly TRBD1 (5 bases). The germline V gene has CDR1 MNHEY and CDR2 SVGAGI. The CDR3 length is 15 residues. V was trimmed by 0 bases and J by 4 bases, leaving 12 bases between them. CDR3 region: CASSYSAGWSTEAFF. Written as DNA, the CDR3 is TGTGCCAGCAGTTACTCCGCAGGGTGGTCCACTGAAGCTTTCTTT.

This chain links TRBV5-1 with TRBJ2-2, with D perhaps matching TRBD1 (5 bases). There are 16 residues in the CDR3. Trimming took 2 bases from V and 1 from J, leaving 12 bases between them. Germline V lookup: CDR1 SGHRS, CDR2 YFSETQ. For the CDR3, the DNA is TGCGCCAGCAGCTTAAAGTTAACAGGGAACACCGGGGAGCTGTTTTTT. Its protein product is CASSLKLTGNTGELFF.

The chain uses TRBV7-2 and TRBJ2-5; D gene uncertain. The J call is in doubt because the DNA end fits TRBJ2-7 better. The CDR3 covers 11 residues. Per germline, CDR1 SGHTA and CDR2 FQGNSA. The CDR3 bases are TGTGCCAGCAGTCGCTCCTACGAGCAGTACTTC. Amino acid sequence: CASSRSYEQYF.

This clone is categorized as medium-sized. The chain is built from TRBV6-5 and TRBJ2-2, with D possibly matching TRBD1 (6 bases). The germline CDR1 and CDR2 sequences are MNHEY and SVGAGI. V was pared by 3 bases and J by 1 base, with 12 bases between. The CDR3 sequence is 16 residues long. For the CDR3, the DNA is TGTGCCAGCAGTTATCTCCCGGGACAGAACACCGGGGAGCTGTTTTTT. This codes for CASSYLPGQNTGELFF.

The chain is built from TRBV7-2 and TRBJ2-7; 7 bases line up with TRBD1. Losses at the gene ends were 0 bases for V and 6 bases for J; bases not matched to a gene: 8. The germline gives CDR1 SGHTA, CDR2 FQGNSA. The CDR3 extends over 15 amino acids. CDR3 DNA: TGTGCCAGCAGCTTAGCGCTTCCAGGGGGTACCGAGCAGTACTTC. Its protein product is CASSLALPGGTEQYF.